This T cell receptor (beta chain) emerged from a study of naive and memory T cell subsets. Study-level results: In naive cells, over 90% of TCR sequences were seen only once. No ground truth validated the naive and memory repertoire findings.

Both TRBC1 and TRBC2 were covered by a beta constant-region primer of two equimolar oligonucleotides. TCRdb itself ran the UMI-ligation and nested PCR reads through MiXCR, one entry per CDR3 protein. The sample includes approximately 85,000 distinct CDR3 sequences, roughly 7.3% seen only once; the top ten take roughly 1.5%. Notes on this clonotype: The antigen remains undetermined.

The TCR originated in a human donor in good health. The sequencing sample was made of central memory CD4+ T cells from blood.

CDR3 nucleotide sequence: TGTGCCAGCAGAAATCTAGCGGGTAGCACAGATACGCAGTATTTT. The encoded protein is CASRNLAGSTDTQYF. V gene TRBV11-2 combines with J gene TRBJ2-3; 8 bases align to TRBD2. This CDR3 spans 15 amino acids. CDR1 and CDR2 (germline): SGHAT, FQNNGV. V dropped 6 bases and J dropped 0; count of bases not matched to a gene: 5.